Sequencing of this T cell receptor beta chain was carried out in a study of vaccination and CD4 T cells after COVID-19. Whole-study context: Investigators drew the post-COVID samples a median roughly 96 days after diagnosis, with a range of 35 to 161. The interval from dose two to post-vaccine sampling had a median of approximately 70 days, and it ranged from 14 to 241. In culture, cells were exposed to overlapping spike peptides from SARS-CoV-2, HCoV-NL63, HCoV-OC43 and HCoV-229E.

As for treatment: approximately nine-day PBMC culture with coronavirus spike peptide pools or control peptides (ViraFEST assay). After expanding antigen-specific T cells with peptide pools, ViraFEST sequenced their TCRs. Concerning this clonotype itself: Antigen: not known.

Sequenced with the Oncomine TCR Beta short-read assay was DNA taken from cultured CD4+ T cells. MiXCR, run by TCRdb on the PCR reads, gives a single entry per CDR3 protein. In the table there are 2,500 to 3,500 distinct CDR3 sequences, around 80% of which are singletons. The germline CDR1 and CDR2 sequences are LGHNA and YSLEER. Between the trimmed V and J ends, which lost 0 bases and 8 bases, there was a span of 14 bases. This CDR3 contains 15 residues. This chain links TRBV4-3 with TRBJ2-4; D may be TRBD1 or TRBD2 (5 bases each). The sequenced sample was CD4+ T cells from blood, cultured in vitro. The receptor's source is a human donor who had recovered from COVID-19. The chain's CDR3 is CASSQDRGTWDIQYF. The DNA for the CDR3 is TGCGCCAGCAGCCAAGATCGGGGCACCTGGGACATTCAGTACTTC.